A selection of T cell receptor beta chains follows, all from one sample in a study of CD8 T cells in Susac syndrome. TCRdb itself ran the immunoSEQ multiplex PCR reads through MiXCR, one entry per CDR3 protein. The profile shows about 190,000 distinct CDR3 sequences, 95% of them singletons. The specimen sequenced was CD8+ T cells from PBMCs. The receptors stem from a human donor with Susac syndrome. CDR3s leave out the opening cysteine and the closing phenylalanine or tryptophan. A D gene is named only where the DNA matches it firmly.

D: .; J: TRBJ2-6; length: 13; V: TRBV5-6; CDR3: ASSLARVGANVLT
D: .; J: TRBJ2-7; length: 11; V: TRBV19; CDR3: ASSGDLSYEQY
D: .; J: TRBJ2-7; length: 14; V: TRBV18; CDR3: ASSTDPGFLSYEQY
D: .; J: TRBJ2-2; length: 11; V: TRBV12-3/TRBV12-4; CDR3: ASSLGKAGELF
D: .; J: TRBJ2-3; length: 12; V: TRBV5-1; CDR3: ASSLARRTDTQY
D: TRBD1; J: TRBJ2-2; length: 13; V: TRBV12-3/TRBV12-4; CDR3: ASSLSGTDTGELF
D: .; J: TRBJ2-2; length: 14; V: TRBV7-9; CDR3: ASSLDMFANTGELF
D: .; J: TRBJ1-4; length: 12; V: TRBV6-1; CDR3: ASSPGSTNEKLF
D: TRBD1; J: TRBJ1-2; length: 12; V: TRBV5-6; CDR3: ASTSGTGGYGYT
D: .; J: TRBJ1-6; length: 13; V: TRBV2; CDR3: ASSSRGAGNSPLH
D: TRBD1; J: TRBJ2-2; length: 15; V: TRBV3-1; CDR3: ASSQEGDRGHAGELF
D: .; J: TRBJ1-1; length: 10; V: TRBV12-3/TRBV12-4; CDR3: ASSLDRTKAF
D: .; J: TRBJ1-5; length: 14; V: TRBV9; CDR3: ASSDPKSAGNQPQH
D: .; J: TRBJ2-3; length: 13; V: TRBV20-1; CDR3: SARGFGVSTDTQY
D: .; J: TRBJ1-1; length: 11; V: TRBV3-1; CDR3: ASSQAVDTEAF
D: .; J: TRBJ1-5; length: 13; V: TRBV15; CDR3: ATSRDRGLPRAQH
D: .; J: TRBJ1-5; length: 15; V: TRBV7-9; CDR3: ASSLAEGGDSNQPQH
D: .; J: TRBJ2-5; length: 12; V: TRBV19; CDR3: ASSITVAVETQY
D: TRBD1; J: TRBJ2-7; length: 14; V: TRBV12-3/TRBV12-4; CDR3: ASSFGRDSRGDEQY
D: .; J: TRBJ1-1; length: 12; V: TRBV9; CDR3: ASSSTPESTEAF
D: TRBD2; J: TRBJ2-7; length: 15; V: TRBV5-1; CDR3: ASSYLSSSGITYEQY
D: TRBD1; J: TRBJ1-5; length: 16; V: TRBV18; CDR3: ASSPGSPGQGSSWPQH
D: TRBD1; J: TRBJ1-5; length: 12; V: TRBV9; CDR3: ASNQGGEGQPQH
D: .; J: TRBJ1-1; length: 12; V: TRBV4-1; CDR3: ASSPDVVYSEAF
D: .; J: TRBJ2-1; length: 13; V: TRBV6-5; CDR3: ASTWEGEDYNEQF
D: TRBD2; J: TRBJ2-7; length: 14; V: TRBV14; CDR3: ASSPRLAGPSYEQY
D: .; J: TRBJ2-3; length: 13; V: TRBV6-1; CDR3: ASSEERPYTDTQY
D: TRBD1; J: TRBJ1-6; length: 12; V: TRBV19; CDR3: ASTQGQGGSPLH
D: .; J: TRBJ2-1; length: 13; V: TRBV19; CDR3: ASSISGPSYNEQF
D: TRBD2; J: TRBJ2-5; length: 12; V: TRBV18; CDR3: ASRPAGGPETQY
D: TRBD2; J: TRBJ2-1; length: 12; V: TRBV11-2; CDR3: ASRGTSGNNEQF
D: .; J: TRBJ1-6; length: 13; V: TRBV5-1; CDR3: ASSLANSYNSPLH
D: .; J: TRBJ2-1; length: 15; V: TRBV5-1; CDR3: ASSLGGRPTPYNEQF
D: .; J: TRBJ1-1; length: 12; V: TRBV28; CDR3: ASSLRPKNTEAF
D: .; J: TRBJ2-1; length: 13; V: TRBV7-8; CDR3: ASSLPGQAAIEQF
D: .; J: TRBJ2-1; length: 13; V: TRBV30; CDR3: AWSTGAGEADEQF
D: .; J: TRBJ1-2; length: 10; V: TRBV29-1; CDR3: SVEDLSDSYT
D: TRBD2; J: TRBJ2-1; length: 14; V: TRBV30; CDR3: AWKTRPSGGIDEQF
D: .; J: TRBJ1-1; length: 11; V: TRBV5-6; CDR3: ASSQVGWTEAF
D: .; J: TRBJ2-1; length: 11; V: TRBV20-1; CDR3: SARALGYNEQF
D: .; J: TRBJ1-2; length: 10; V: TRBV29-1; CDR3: SVDYPRPGYT
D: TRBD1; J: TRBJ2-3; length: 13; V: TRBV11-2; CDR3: ASSLGPGGRDTQY
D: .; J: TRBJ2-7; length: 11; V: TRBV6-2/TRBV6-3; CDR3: ASSYEANYEQY
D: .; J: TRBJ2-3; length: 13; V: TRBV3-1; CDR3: ASSPTGNRADTQY
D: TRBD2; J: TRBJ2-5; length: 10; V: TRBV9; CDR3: ASGRAGGDQY
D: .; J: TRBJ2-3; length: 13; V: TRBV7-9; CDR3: ASSLARGDTDTQY